The T cell receptor beta chain described here comes from a study of graft-versus-host responses after intestinal transplantation. Study at large: Every recipient had anti-thymocyte globulin induction and around 3 years of tacrolimus plus steroids.

Only in-frame clones appear in the TCRdb table, and some are missing; sequencing was by immunoSEQ multiplex PCR. Among about 4,500 clones listed, approximately 30% were seen once. Germline V gene sequence: CDR1 SGHKS, CDR2 YYEKEE (reference sequence). V gave up 4 bases and J gave up 6 bases, with 19 bases separating them. This CDR3 has 15 amino acids. This clonotype was obtained from a human patient who was an organ donor for intestinal transplantation. The genes are TRBV5-5 and TRBJ1-2, with TRBD1 as a possible D gene (6 bases). This specimen was alloreactive CD4+ T cells from a mixed lymphocyte reaction culture, taken before transplantation. Documented subset: CFSE-low proliferating T cells sorted from approximately 6-day pre-transplant mixed lymphocyte reaction (GvH or HvG direction). The CDR3 DNA sequence: TGTGCCAGCAGCCAAGATTCCGGGGGGGCGGATGGCTACACCTTC. Amino acid sequence: CASSQDSGGADGYTF.